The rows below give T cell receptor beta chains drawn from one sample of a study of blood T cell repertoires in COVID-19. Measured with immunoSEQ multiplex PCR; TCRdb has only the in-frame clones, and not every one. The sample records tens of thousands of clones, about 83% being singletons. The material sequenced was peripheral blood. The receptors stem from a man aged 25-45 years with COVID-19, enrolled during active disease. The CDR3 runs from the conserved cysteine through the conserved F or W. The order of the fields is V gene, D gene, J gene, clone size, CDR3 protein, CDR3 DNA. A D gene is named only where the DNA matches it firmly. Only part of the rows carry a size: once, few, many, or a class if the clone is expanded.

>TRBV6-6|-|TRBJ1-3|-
CASRGGGSGNTIYF
TGTGCCAGCCGAGGGGGTGGTTCTGGAAACACCATATATTTT
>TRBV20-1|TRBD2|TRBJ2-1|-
CSASTSGIVYEQFF
TGCAGTGCTAGTACTAGCGGGATTGTGTATGAGCAGTTCTTC
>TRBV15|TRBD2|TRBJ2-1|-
CATSRQTSAYNEQFF
TGTGCCACCAGCAGACAGACTAGCGCCTACAATGAGCAGTTCTTC
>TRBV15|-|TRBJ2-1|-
CATLRTTSYNEQFF
TGTGCCACCCTCAGGACTACCTCCTACAATGAGCAGTTCTTC
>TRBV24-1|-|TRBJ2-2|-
CATSDLLGAIGELFF
TGTGCCACCAGTGATTTATTGGGGGCAATCGGGGAGCTGTTTTTT
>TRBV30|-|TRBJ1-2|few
CASHYGEAYGYTF
TGTGCCTCACACTATGGGGAGGCCTATGGCTACACCTTC
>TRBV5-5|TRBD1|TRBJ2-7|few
CASSLEPGTGGEQYF
TGTGCCAGCAGCCTGGAGCCAGGGACAGGGGGCGAGCAGTACTTC
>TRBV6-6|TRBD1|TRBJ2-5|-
CASSRYGQGASETQYF
TGTGCCAGCAGTCGATACGGACAGGGGGCGTCGGAGACCCAGTACTTC
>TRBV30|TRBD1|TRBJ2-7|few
CAWSGTGQGAVEQYF
TGTGCCTGGAGTGGAACGGGACAGGGGGCTGTCGAGCAGTACTTC
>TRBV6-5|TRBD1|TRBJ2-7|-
CASSSGQGVEQYF
TGTGCCAGCAGTTCCGGACAGGGGGTAGAGCAGTACTTC
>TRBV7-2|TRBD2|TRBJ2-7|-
CASTRGGSMGGEQYF
TGTGCCAGCACCCGCGGCGGGAGCATGGGGGGGGAGCAGTACTTC
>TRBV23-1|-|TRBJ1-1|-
CASSPPRPRGTEAFF
TGCGCCAGCAGTCCCCCACGACCAAGGGGGACTGAAGCTTTCTTT
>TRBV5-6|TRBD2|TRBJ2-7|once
CASSIGLARYEQYF
TGTGCCAGCAGCATCGGACTAGCAAGGTACGAGCAGTACTTC
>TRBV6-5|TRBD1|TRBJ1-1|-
CASSPRGRHTEAFF
TGTGCCAGCAGCCCCAGGGGGCGGCACACTGAAGCTTTCTTT
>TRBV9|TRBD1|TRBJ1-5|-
CASSATGTGGIQPQHF
TGTGCCAGCAGCGCGACCGGGACAGGGGGGATTCAGCCCCAGCATTTT
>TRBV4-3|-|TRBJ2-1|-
CASSQDSRGDEQFF
TGCGCCAGCAGCCAAGATTCTCGGGGAGATGAGCAGTTCTTC
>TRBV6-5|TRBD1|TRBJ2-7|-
CASSPWGQSYEQYF
TGTGCCAGCAGTCCGTGGGGACAGTCGTACGAGCAGTACTTC
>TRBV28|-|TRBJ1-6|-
CASSPSGGERSPLHF
TGTGCCAGCAGTCCCTCGGGTGGAGAACGTTCACCCCTCCACTTT
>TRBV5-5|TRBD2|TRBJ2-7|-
CASSLTSGTSGSYEQYF
TGTGCCAGCAGCCTGACCTCCGGGACTAGCGGTTCCTACGAGCAGTACTTC
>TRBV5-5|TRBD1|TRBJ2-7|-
CASSETPTGRYEQYF
TGTGCCAGCAGCGAAACGCCGACAGGGCGATACGAGCAGTACTTC
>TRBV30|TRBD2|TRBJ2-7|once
CAWSGRAGAYEQYF
TGTGCCTGGAGTGGCCGAGCGGGAGCCTACGAGCAGTACTTC
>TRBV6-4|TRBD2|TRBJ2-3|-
CASSDTGAGAVDTQYF
TGTGCCAGCAGTGACACGGGAGCGGGAGCGGTAGATACGCAGTATTTT
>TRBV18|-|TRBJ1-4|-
CASSGSIDEKLFF
TGTGCCAGCTCCGGGTCCATCGATGAAAAACTGTTTTTT
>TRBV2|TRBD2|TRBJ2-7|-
CASRSPGLAGREQYF
TGTGCCAGCAGATCACCGGGACTAGCGGGACGCGAGCAGTACTTC
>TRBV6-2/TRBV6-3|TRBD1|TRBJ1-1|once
CASSFHPSKVTGDSLNTEAFF
TGTGCCAGCAGTTTCCACCCCTCGAAAGTAACAGGGGACTCTCTGAACACTGAAGCTTTCTTT
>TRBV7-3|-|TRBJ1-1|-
CASSETAVGDTEAFF
TGTGCCAGCAGCGAGACAGCCGTTGGGGACACTGAAGCTTTCTTT
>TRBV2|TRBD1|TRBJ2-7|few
CASSEEGTGHHEQYF
TGTGCCAGCAGTGAAGAAGGGACAGGGCACCACGAGCAGTACTTC
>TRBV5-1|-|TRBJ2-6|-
CASNPRSAGGANVLTF
TGCGCCAGCAACCCCCGCTCGGCGGGGGGGGCCAACGTCCTGACTTTC
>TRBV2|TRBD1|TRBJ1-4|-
CASTRDRVDEKLFF
TGTGCCAGCACCAGAGACAGGGTAGATGAAAAACTGTTTTTT
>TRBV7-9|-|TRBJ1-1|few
CASSLVRTEAFF
TGTGCCAGCAGCTTAGTTCGGACTGAAGCTTTCTTT
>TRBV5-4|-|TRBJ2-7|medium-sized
CASSLDRASYEQYF
TGTGCCAGCAGCTTGGACAGGGCTTCCTACGAGCAGTACTTC
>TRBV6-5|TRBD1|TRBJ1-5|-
CASRRGGFGNQPQHF
TGTGCCAGCAGGAGAGGGGGCTTCGGCAATCAGCCCCAGCATTTT
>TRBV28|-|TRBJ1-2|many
CASIPGRWGFLDGYTF
TGTGCCAGCATCCCGGGAAGATGGGGATTCCTGGATGGCTACACCTTC
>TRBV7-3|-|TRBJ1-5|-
CASSLSGNQPQHF
TGTGCCAGCAGCTTATCAGGGAACCAGCCCCAGCATTTT
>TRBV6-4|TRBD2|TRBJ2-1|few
CASSVAGEVNEQFF
TGTGCCAGCAGTGTCGCGGGAGAGGTAAATGAGCAGTTCTTC
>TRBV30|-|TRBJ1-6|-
CAWSGGGIYNSPLHF
TGTGCCTGGAGTGGAGGGGGAATCTATAATTCACCCCTCCACTTT
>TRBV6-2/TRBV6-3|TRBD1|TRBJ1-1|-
CASSYGTGVANAFF
TGTGCCAGCAGTTACGGGACAGGAGTGGCAAATGCTTTCTTT
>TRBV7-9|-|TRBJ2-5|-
CASSFPGTAEETQYF
TGTGCCAGCAGCTTCCCCGGGACTGCCGAGGAGACCCAGTACTTC
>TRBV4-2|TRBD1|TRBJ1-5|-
CASSQGDRYSNQPQHF
TGTGCCAGCAGCCAAGGGGACAGATATAGCAATCAGCCCCAGCATTTT
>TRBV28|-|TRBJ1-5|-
CATQRGTSNNQPQHF
TGTGCCACCCAGCGGGGCACATCCAACAATCAGCCCCAGCATTTT
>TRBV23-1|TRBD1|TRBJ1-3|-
CASSQTQTPGQVSSGNTIYF
TGCGCCAGCAGTCAAACGCAAACTCCGGGACAGGTGAGCTCTGGAAACACCATATATTTT
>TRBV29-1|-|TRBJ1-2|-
CSAVLLANYGYTF
TGCAGCGCGGTCCTTCTAGCCAACTATGGCTACACCTTC
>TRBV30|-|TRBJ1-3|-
CAWTTGGAGNTIYF
TGTGCCTGGACCACGGGGGGGGCTGGAAACACCATATATTTT
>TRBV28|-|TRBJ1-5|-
CASSPHAQAPPQHF
TGTGCCAGCAGTCCGCACGCTCAGGCCCCTCCCCAGCATTTT
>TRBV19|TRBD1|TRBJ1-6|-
CASRFTGVGYSYNSPLHF
TGTGCCAGCCGATTTACAGGGGTCGGATATTCCTATAATTCACCCCTCCACTTT
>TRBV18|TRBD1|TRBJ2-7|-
CASSHRDRGTHEQYF
TGTGCCAGCTCCCACCGGGACAGGGGTACCCACGAGCAGTACTTC
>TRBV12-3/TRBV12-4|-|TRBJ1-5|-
CASSLREGQPQHF
TGTGCCAGCAGTTTACGGGAGGGGCAGCCCCAGCATTTT
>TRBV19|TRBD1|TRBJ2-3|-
CASSQDRPNTDTQYF
TGTGCCAGTAGTCAGGACAGGCCAAACACAGATACGCAGTATTTT
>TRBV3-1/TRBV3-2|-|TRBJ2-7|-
CASGFRDRNEQYF
TGTGCCAGCGGCTTCAGGGATCGGAACGAGCAGTACTTC
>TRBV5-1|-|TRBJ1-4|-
CASHPGSDNEKLFF
TGCGCCAGCCACCCCGGGAGTGATAATGAAAAACTGTTTTTT
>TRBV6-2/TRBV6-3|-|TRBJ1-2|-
CASSFDRSYGYTF
TGTGCCAGCAGCTTCGACAGGAGCTATGGCTACACCTTC
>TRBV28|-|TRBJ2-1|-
CASSSQGAYNEQFF
TGTGCCAGCAGTTCACAGGGAGCCTACAATGAGCAGTTCTTC
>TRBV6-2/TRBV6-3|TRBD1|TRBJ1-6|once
CASSSGQGLNSPLHF
TGTGCCAGCAGCTCGGGACAGGGGCTCAATTCACCCCTCCACTTT
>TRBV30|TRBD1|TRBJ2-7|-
CAWGGDRGPHEQYF
TGTGCCTGGGGGGGGGACAGGGGGCCCCACGAGCAGTACTTC
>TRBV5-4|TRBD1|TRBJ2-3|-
CASSRSGQGLSTDTQYF
TGTGCCAGCAGCCGATCGGGACAGGGACTAAGCACAGATACGCAGTATTTT
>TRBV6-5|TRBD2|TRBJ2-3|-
CASSRIAGLTDTQYF
TGTGCCAGCAGTCGAATAGCGGGGCTCACAGATACGCAGTATTTT
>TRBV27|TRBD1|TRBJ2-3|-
CASSPPDRGVDTQYF
TGTGCCAGCAGTCCCCCGGACAGGGGGGTAGATACGCAGTATTTT
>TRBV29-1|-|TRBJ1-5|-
CSVGGGSGQPQHF
TGCAGCGTTGGGGGGGGTTCGGGTCAGCCCCAGCATTTT
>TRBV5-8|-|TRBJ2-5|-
CASRKRRVGETQYF
TGTGCCAGCAGAAAACGTCGGGTCGGCGAGACCCAGTACTTC